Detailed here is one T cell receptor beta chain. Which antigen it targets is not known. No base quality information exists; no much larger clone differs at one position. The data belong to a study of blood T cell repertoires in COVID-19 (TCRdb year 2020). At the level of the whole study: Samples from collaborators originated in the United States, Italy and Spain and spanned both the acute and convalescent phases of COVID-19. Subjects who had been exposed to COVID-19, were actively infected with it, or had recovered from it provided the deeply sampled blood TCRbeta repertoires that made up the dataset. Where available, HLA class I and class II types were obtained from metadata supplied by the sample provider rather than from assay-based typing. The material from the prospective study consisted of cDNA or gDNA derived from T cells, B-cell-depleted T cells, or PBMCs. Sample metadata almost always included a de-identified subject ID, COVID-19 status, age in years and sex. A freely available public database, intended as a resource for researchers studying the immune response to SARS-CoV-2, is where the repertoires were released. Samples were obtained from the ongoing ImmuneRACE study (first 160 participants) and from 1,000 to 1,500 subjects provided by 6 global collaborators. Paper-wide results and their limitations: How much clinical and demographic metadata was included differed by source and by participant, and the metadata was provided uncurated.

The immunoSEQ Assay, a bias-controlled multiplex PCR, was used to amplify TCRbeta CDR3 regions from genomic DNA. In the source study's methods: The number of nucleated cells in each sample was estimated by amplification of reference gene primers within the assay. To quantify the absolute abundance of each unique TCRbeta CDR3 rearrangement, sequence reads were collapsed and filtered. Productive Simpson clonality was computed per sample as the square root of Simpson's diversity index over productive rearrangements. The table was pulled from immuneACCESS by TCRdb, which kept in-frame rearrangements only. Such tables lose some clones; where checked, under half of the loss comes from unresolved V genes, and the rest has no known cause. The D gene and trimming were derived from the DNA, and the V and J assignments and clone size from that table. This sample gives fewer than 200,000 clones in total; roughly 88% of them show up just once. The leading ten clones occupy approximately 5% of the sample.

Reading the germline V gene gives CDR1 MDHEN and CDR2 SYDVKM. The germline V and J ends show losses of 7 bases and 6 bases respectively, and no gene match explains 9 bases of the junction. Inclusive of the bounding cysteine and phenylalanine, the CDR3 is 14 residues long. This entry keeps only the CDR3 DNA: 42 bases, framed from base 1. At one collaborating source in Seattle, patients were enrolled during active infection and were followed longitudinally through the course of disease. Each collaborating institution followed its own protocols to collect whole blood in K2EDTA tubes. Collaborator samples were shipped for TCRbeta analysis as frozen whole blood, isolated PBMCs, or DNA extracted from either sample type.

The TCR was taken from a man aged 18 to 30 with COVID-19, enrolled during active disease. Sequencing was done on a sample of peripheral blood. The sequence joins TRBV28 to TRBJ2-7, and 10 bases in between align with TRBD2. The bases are TGTGCCAGCAATCCTAGCGGGAGTTACTTCGAGCAGTACTTC. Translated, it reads CASNPSGSYFEQYF. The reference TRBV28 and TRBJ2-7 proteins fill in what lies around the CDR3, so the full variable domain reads DVKVTQSSRYLVKRTGEKVFLECVQDMDHENMFWYRQDPGLGLRLIYFSYDVKMKEKGDIPEGYSVSREKKERFSLILESASTNQTSMYLCASNPSGSYFEQYFGPGTRLTVT.